This T cell receptor beta chain came from a study of cytomegalovirus exposure and HLA in healthy donors. About the study: An early data release held some 85 million unique TCRs from HLA-typed donors. Findings and caveats of the study: Sequencing depth roughly uniform across donors was assumed in presence/absence analyses. Being productive about 90% or about 30% of the time was typical of most TCR beta V segments in an earlier analysis.

As regards this clone: Its antigen is unidentified.

PCR amplification relied on 60 Vbeta primers (plus 13 Jbeta primers). Clones were sequenced by immunoSEQ multiplex PCR, and TCRdb holds only the in-frame ones, with some missing. The sample has approximately 220,000 clones; 80% to 85% are singletons. The CDR3 is 18 residues long. V shed 8 bases, J shed 0 bases, and the junction held 10 bases outside the gene matches. In germline, CDR1 is SNHLY, CDR2 FYNNEI. Specimen: PBMCs. The chain couples TRBV2 to TRBJ2-1, with 13 bases aligning to TRBD2. This receptor was obtained from a boy aged 2 to 10 in good health and CMV-seronegative. CDR3: CASQGTSGTWSSYNEQFF. The CDR3 bases are TGTGCCAGCCAAGGGACTAGCGGGACGTGGAGCTCCTACAATGAGCAGTTCTTC. Using reference TRBV2 and TRBJ2-1 for the parts outside the CDR3, the full variable domain is EPEVTQTPSHQVTQMGQEVILRCVPISNHLYFYWYRQILGQKVEFLVSFYNNEISEKSEIFDDQFSVERPDGSNFTLKIRSTKLEDSAMYFCASQGTSGTWSSYNEQFFGPGTRLTVL.